This T cell receptor beta chain was recovered during a study of blood T cell repertoires in COVID-19 (TCRdb year 2020). Turning to the overall study: Samples covering the acute and convalescent phases of COVID-19 were provided by collaborators in the United States, Italy and Spain. The material from the prospective study consisted of cDNA or gDNA derived from T cells, B-cell-depleted T cells, or PBMCs. The dataset comprised deeply sampled blood TCRbeta repertoires from subjects exposed to, actively infected with, or recovered from COVID-19. The repertoires were released in a freely available public database meant as a resource for research on the immune response to SARS-CoV-2. Samples were obtained from the ongoing ImmuneRACE study (first 160 participants) and from over 1,000 subjects provided by 6 global collaborators. Sample metadata almost always included a de-identified subject ID, COVID-19 status, age in years and sex. Where HLA class I and class II types were available, the types were taken from metadata supplied by the sample provider, not from assay-based typing. Study-level results and caveats: Clinical and demographic metadata were provided uncurated, with the amount varying by source and participant.

In the prospective study, participants were about 18 to 95 years old, resided in 24 geographic areas of the United States, and were enrolled through a virtual design. To assign participants to cohorts, the prospective study relied on clinical history that participants themselves reported in a screening survey and a study questionnaire. Recovered participants in ImmuneRACE Cohort 3 were defined by two consecutive negative NP/OP PCR tests, clearance by a healthcare professional, or resolution of symptoms. Mobile phlebotomists in the prospective study collected whole blood, serum and a nasopharyngeal or oropharyngeal swab from every participant. Participants in the prospective study had the option to provide additional blood draws and questionnaires over a roughly 2-month period. Prospective study blood samples were shipped either frozen or at room temperature before DNA extraction. The count of this clone is one. Its specific antigen is unknown. No per-base quality is available; no much larger clone lies one base away.

TCRbeta CDR3 regions were amplified from genomic DNA using the immunoSEQ Assay, a bias-controlled multiplex PCR. Under the source paper's analysis protocol: The number of nucleated cells in each sample was estimated from the amplification of reference gene primers within the assay. To quantify the absolute abundance of each unique TCRbeta CDR3 rearrangement, sequence reads were collapsed and filtered. For each sample, productive Simpson clonality was calculated by taking the square root of Simpson's diversity index across productive rearrangements. TCRdb's version of the immuneACCESS table is confined to in-frame rearrangements and falls short of the full clone set. An unresolved V gene accounts for under half of the shortfall where checked; the remainder is of unknown origin. For V, J and clone size, that table is used; D and trimming come from the DNA. This sample gives around 300,000 clones in total; roughly 90% of them show up just once. The ten largest clones represent approximately 1.5% of the sample.

This sequence originates from a woman aged 40 to 49 who had recovered from COVID-19. The sample was PBMCs or T cells enriched from blood (not recorded which).

The DNA sequence is as follows: TGTGCCAGCAGCCAAGCTTTCTCGACTAGAGGTACCGGGGAGCTGTTTTTT. Its translation reads: CASSQAFSTRGTGELFF. The rearrangement joined TRBV4-2 to TRBJ2-2, with a weak D call of TRBD2 (6 bases match). V is shortened by 1 base, J by 5 bases, and the region joining them spans 17 bases. There are 17 amino acids in the CDR3, from cysteine to phenylalanine inclusive. The kept DNA is CDR3 alone, 51 bases in frame from the first base. Sequences LGHNA (CDR1) and YNFKEQ (CDR2) are obtained from the germline V gene.